Listed here are 23 T cell receptor beta chains from one sample, sequenced in a study of control samples from healthy donors and cancer patients. Clones were read by immunoSEQ multiplex PCR, and TCRdb kept only the in-frame ones, dropping some. This sample has 260,000 or so clones, with 82% found just once. The sequenced sample consisted of PBMCs. The receptors shown here come from a woman aged 55-70 years with lung cancer.

The chain joins TRBV27 to TRBJ2-3; 9 bases align to TRBD1. V dropped 5 bases and J dropped 3; count of bases not matched to a gene: 9. The germline CDR1 and CDR2 sequences are MNHEY and SMNVEV (reference sequence). The CDR3 is 16 residues long. The CDR3 loop reads CASSKLLDRGTDTQYF. The CDR3 DNA reads as TGTGCCAGCAGTAAACTTTTGGACAGGGGTACAGATACGCAGTATTTT.

Note on this clone: Other DNA sequences in the same sample also yield this CDR3. The chain couples TRBV20-1 to TRBJ1-6; tentatively, D is TRBD1 (5 bases). The germline V gene encodes CDR1 DFQATT and CDR2 SNEGSKA (reference sequence). The CDR3 is made up of 11 amino acids. The germline V and J ends were trimmed by 5 bases and 10 bases, with 9 bases remaining between them. The chain's CDR3 is CSARGGSPLHF. DNA for the CDR3: TGCAGTGCTCGGGGGGGATCACCCCTCCACTTT.

There are a few counts of this clone. V gene TRBV27 combines with J gene TRBJ2-1, with no clear D. This CDR3 spans 12 amino acids. V was cut by 2 bases and J by 7 bases, with 6 bases left in between. Looked up from germline, CDR1 is MNHEY and CDR2 is SMNVEV (reference sequence). In DNA, the CDR3 is TGTGCCAGCAGTTTACTAGGAAATGAGCAGTTCTTC. This translates into CASSLLGNEQFF.

The chain carries TRBV18 and TRBJ2-5, with D possibly matching TRBD1 (6 bases). The germline V gene has CDR1 KGHSH and CDR2 LQKENI. The CDR3 has 14 residues. Trimming cost V 3 bases and J 3 bases, with 11 bases left between them. The CDR3, as DNA: TGTGCCAGCTCACCTAATCCAGGGGAAGAGACCCAGTACTTC. Protein product: CASSPNPGEETQYF.

This rearrangement joins TRBV3-1 (or the pseudogene TRBV3-2) to TRBJ2-7, with D possibly TRBD2 on 5 matching bases. Trimming took 3 bases from V and 0 from J, leaving 12 bases between them. CDR3 length: 15 residues. The germline V gene has CDR1 LGHDT and CDR2 YNNKEL (reference sequence). The CDR3 loop is CASSHRVGLSYEQYF. The CDR3 DNA follows: TGTGCCAGCAGCCACCGGGTCGGACTCTCCTACGAGCAGTACTTC.

The chain employs TRBV7-9 and TRBJ1-4; 10 bases are a match to TRBD1. Germline-derived CDR1 and CDR2 are SEHNR and FQNEAQ (reference sequence). V was pared by 4 bases and J by 7 bases, with 3 bases of the junction left unmatched. CDR3 size: 14 residues. CDR3 bases: TGTGCCAGCAGCTCCGGGACAGGGGTTGAAAAACTGTTTTTT. As protein: CASSSGTGVEKLFF.

This chain uses TRBV3-1 (or the pseudogene TRBV3-2) with TRBJ2-2; D not certain. Trimming cost V 2 bases and J 7 bases, with 14 bases left between them. The length of the CDR3 is 15 residues. Looked up from germline, CDR1 is LGHDT and CDR2 is YNNKEL (reference sequence). The CDR3 nucleotides are TGTGCCAGCAGCCAAATGCACCGAACCGACGGGGAGCTGTTTTTT. Its protein is CASSQMHRTDGELFF.

The DNA of the CDR3 is TGTGCCAGCACCCCCCGTAGCACTGAAGCTTTCTTT. Translating it yields CASTPRSTEAFF. The rearrangement joins TRBV12-3 or TRBV12-4 to TRBJ1-1; D unclear. The CDR3 spans 12 residues. Trimming stripped 7 bases from V and 4 bases from J, with 10 bases between.

This rearrangement joins TRBV7-9 to TRBJ1-5; 7 bases are shared with TRBD1. With 5 bases clipped from V and 3 bases from J, the junction kept 4 bases outside the gene matches. Germline assignment: CDR1 SEHNR and CDR2 FQNEAQ (reference sequence). The CDR3 totals 14 residues. CDR3 protein: CASSRDSINQPQHF. As DNA, the CDR3 is TGTGCCAGCAGCCGGGACAGCATCAATCAGCCCCAGCATTTT. Drawing the rest from reference TRBV7-9 and TRBJ1-5, the complete variable domain is DTGVSQNPRHKITKRGQNVTFRCDPISEHNRLYWYRQTLGQGPEFLTYFQNEAQLEKSRLLSDRFSAERPKGSFSTLEIQRTEQGDSAMYLCASSRDSINQPQHFGDGTRLSIL.

This sequence joins TRBV3-1 (or the pseudogene TRBV3-2) and TRBJ2-7; tentatively, D is TRBD1 or TRBD2 (5 bases each). The CDR3 has 15 amino acids. V was cut by 4 bases and J by 3 bases, with 16 bases left in between. Germline CDR1 and CDR2: LGHDT and YNNKEL (reference sequence). The CDR3 DNA follows: TGTGCCAGCAGCCTCCGGACGGGACGAGGCTACGAGCAGTACTTC. It translates to CASSLRTGRGYEQYF.

Comment on this clone: Other nucleotide sequences from this sample produce the same CDR3. This sequence joins TRBV5-1 and TRBJ2-2; 11 nucleotides line up with TRBD1. This CDR3 contains 15 residues. CDR1 is SGHRS and CDR2 is YFSETQ in the germline V gene. Unmatched junction bases numbered 6, after V lost 4 bases and J lost 7 bases. CDR3 residues: CASSRDRGAGGELFF. CDR3 nucleotide sequence: TGCGCCAGCAGCCGGGACAGGGGGGCGGGCGGGGAGCTGTTTTTT.

J is TRBJ1-3 and V is TRBV28; D is undetermined. The CDR3 length is 14 residues. The germline gives CDR1 MDHEN, CDR2 SYDVKM. V lost 6 bases and J 2 bases, leaving 11 bases between the germline ends. This CDR3 reads CASRLPGAGNTIYF. The CDR3 bases are TGTGCCAGCAGACTACCGGGAGCTGGAAACACCATATATTTT.

This clone was recorded only once. V usage is TRBV28 and J usage is TRBJ1-5; D uncertain. CDR3 size: 17 residues. Deletions cut 5 bases from V and 2 bases from J, with 19 bases between. Germline V gives CDR1 MDHEN, CDR2 SYDVKM. The CDR3 region has the DNA TGTGCCAGCAGTGCGACTGAGGGAGGGTTCGGCAATCAGCCCCAGCATTTT. Translating gives CASSATEGGFGNQPQHF.

The rearrangement joins TRBV2 to TRBJ1-5; D is perhaps TRBD1 (5 bases). The CDR3 runs to 12 residues. V lost 6 bases and J lost 6, with 9 bases in between. CDR1 SNHLY and CDR2 FYNNEI come from the germline V gene. The CDR3 nucleotides are TGTGCCAGCAGCGGGACCGCTCAGCCCCAGCATTTT. Translation: CASSGTAQPQHF.

The chain employs TRBV5-1 and TRBJ1-1; the match to TRBD1 covers 8 bases. This CDR3 is 14 amino acids long. Germline lookup yields CDR1 SGHRS and CDR2 YFSETQ. V lost 7 bases to trimming and J lost 3 bases; unmatched junction nucleotides: 8. The CDR3 bases are TGCGCCAGCTCGACCGGACAGGGCTACACTGAAGCTTTCTTT. This sequence encodes CASSTGQGYTEAFF.

The rearrangement uses TRBV7-9 and TRBJ2-7; the match to TRBD1 covers 9 bases. The V and J ends lost 5 bases and 4 bases, in that order; junction bases with no gene match: 6. The length of the CDR3 is 14 residues. Germline-derived CDR1 and CDR2 are SEHNR and FQNEAQ (reference sequence). The CDR3 DNA reads TGTGCCAGCAGCCCACGGGACAGGGCGTACGAGCAGTACTTC. Encoded protein: CASSPRDRAYEQYF.

The V call is TRBV5-1, the J call TRBJ2-2; 9 positions match TRBD2. The CDR3 extends over 15 amino acids. Germline CDR1 is SGHRS and CDR2 is YFSETQ. V gave up 1 base and J gave up 7 bases; unmatched junction bases: 5. The CDR3 loop reads CASSLSSGGGGELFF. CDR3 in DNA: TGCGCCAGCAGCTTGAGTAGCGGGGGTGGCGGGGAGCTGTTTTTT.

This chain uses TRBV10-1 with TRBJ2-3; 9 nucleotides agree with TRBD1. CDR3 length: 16 amino acids. CDR1 is WNHNN, CDR2 SYGVQD, per germline (reference sequence). V shed 7 bases and J 6 bases; nucleotides not matched to a gene: 14. The CDR3 protein is CASTPNIGQGLDTQYF. In DNA form, the CDR3 reads TGCGCCAGCACCCCCAACATAGGACAGGGGTTGGATACGCAGTATTTT.

The gene calls are TRBV21-1 and TRBJ2-5; TRBD2 reflects the table's D call only, with no check against the DNA. TRBV21-1 is designated a pseudogene. This CDR3 spans 17 amino acids. CDR3 residues: CAATKGRATSGRPAQYF. Here the CDR3 DNA reads TGTGCCGCAACTAAGGGAAGAGCGACTAGCGGGCGTCCGGCCCAGTACTTC.

This clone came up a few times. The V gene is TRBV5-1, the J gene TRBJ2-1, with D possibly TRBD2 on 5 matching bases. V was clipped by 8 bases and J by 0 bases, with 21 bases between them. This CDR3 spans 17 amino acids. Germline V gives CDR1 SGHRS, CDR2 YFSETQ. The CDR3 DNA reads as TGCGCCAGTCAACGGGGAAATCTCTCCCCCTCCTACAATGAGCAGTTCTTC. It translates to CASQRGNLSPSYNEQFF.

The chain is built from TRBV28 and TRBJ1-1; D may be TRBD1 (5 bases). Per the germline V gene, CDR1 is MDHEN and CDR2 is SYDVKM. The length of the CDR3 is 14 residues. V was cut by 4 bases and J by 4 bases, with 13 bases left in between. CDR3 protein: CASSYHSGGTEAFF. CDR3 bases: TGTGCCAGCAGTTATCACTCGGGGGGCACTGAAGCTTTCTTT.

DNA for the CDR3: TGTGCCAGCAGTCAATCGGGGGGCCCGGAGGGGACCCAGTACTTC. It encodes CASSQSGGPEGTQYF. The chain couples TRBV7-3 to TRBJ2-5, with a weak D call TRBD2 (7 bases). The CDR3 extends over 15 amino acids. Germline lookup yields CDR1 SGHTA and CDR2 FQGTGA. V was pared by 6 bases and J by 7 bases, with 21 bases between.

This chain connects TRBV5-4 to TRBJ2-1; D might be TRBD1 (5 bases). Germline CDR1 reads SGHNT; CDR2 reads YYREEE (reference sequence). V was trimmed by 0 bases and J by 5 bases, leaving 9 bases between them. CDR3 length: 14 amino acids. The CDR3 region is CASSLVGRDNEQFF. The CDR3 nucleotides read TGTGCCAGCAGCTTGGTGGGCAGGGACAATGAGCAGTTCTTC.